Below, 14 T cell receptor beta chains from the same sample are listed, as sequenced in a study of blood T cell repertoires in COVID-19. Produced via immunoSEQ multiplex PCR; TCRdb's table is partial and in-frame only. In the table there are some 69,000 clones, 79% of which are singletons. Sequenced sample: peripheral blood. The receptors come from a man in his fifties or sixties with acute or convalescent COVID-19.

CDR3 in amino acids: CASSFGWGRDEQYF. CDR3 sequence (DNA): TGCGCCAGCAGCTTTGGGTGGGGGCGCGACGAGCAGTACTTC. The V gene is TRBV5-1, the J gene TRBJ2-7, with D perhaps matching TRBD1 (6 bases). The V and J ends lost 2 bases and 5 bases respectively, with 14 bases between them. This CDR3 is built from 14 residues. Germline lookup yields CDR1 SGHRS and CDR2 YFSETQ. Full variable domain (remainder filled in from reference TRBV5-1 and TRBJ2-7): KAGVTQTPRYLIKTRGQQVTLSCSPISGHRSVSWYQQTPGQGLQFLFEYFSETQRNKGNFPGRFSGRQFSNSRSEMNVSTLELGDSALYLCASSFGWGRDEQYFGPGTRLTVT.

The chain joins TRBV19 to TRBJ1-5, with 12 bases aligning to TRBD1. CDR3 length: 16 residues. Germline assignment: CDR1 LNHDA and CDR2 SQIVND (reference sequence). Trimming removed 2 bases from V and 5 bases from J; junction bases left unmatched: 4. The CDR3 spells CASSIYGTGGHQPQHF. DNA for the CDR3: TGTGCCAGTAGTATATACGGGACAGGGGGCCATCAGCCCCAGCATTTT.

The rearrangement links TRBV30 to TRBJ1-2; D uncertain. This CDR3 region has 11 residues. Germline values: CDR1 GTSNPN, CDR2 SVGIG (reference sequence). V dropped 0 bases and J dropped 8 bases, with 7 bases sitting between them. The CDR3, as DNA: TGTGCCTGGAGTGTTACTTTAGGCTACACCTTC. Encoded protein: CAWSVTLGYTF.

This clone was seen only a few times. The chain combines TRBV4-2 with TRBJ1-2; TRBD1 aligns across 9 bases. Trimming took 2 bases from V and 6 from J; bases not matched to a gene: 7. Germline V gene lookup returns CDR1 LGHNA and CDR2 YNFKEQ. The CDR3 runs to 15 residues. The CDR3: CASSQTTGTGNGYTF. CDR3 sequence (DNA): TGTGCCAGCAGCCAAACGACCGGGACAGGGAATGGCTACACCTTC.

The chain combines TRBV29-1 with TRBJ2-5; no clear D gene. Germline CDR1 SQVTM, CDR2 ANQGSEA. Trimming shortened V by 7 bases and J by 5 bases, and 14 bases separated the two germline ends. The CDR3 is 12 residues long. Written as DNA, the CDR3 is TGCAGCGCCCTGACACCCTCCGAGACCCAGTACTTC. Its translation is CSALTPSETQYF.

The chain employs TRBV5-1 and TRBJ1-4; TRBD1 aligns across 11 bases. The CDR3 runs to 14 residues. Germline values: CDR1 SGHRS, CDR2 YFSETQ. The V segment lost 5 bases and the J segment 8 bases; nucleotides outside the gene matches: 5. The CDR3 protein is CASRTGTGGEKLFF. CDR3 sequence (DNA): TGCGCCAGCAGGACCGGGACAGGGGGGGAAAAACTGTTTTTT.

The J gene is TRBJ2-5, the V gene TRBV7-2; 7 bases are a match to TRBD2. Germline V gene lookup returns CDR1 SGHTA and CDR2 FQGNSA. This CDR3 contains 14 residues. After removal of 0 bases from V and 3 bases from J, the junction contained 1 base not matched to a gene. CDR3: CASSLAGGKETQYF. In DNA, the CDR3 is TGTGCCAGCAGCTTAGCGGGGGGGAAAGAGACCCAGTACTTC.

This sequence joins TRBV19 and TRBJ2-1; 7 nucleotides line up with TRBD1. Germline lookup yields CDR1 LNHDA and CDR2 SQIVND (reference sequence). Trimming cost V 8 bases and J 6 bases; bases outside gene matches: 7. This CDR3 contains 13 residues. This CDR3 is CASVRQGFNEQFF. DNA of the CDR3: TGTGCCAGTGTAAGACAGGGCTTCAATGAGCAGTTCTTC.

The chain employs TRBV9 and TRBJ1-6, with 7 bases matching TRBD1. V was clipped by 2 bases and J by 7 bases; unmatched bases: 3. The CDR3 contains 14 residues. Germline lookup yields CDR1 SGDLS and CDR2 YYNGEE. The CDR3 reads CASSVTGFNSPLHF. The CDR3 nucleotides read TGTGCCAGCAGCGTGACAGGGTTCAATTCACCCCTCCACTTT.

The gene calls are TRBV18 and TRBJ1-5; D is undetermined. The V and J ends lost 5 bases and 2 bases respectively, with 13 bases between them. CDR1 and CDR2 (germline): KGHSH, LQKENI. The CDR3 has 15 amino acids. The CDR3 loop reads CASSNAGKGNQPQHF. In DNA, the CDR3 is TGTGCCAGCTCAAACGCCGGGAAGGGCAATCAGCCCCAGCATTTT.

The chain employs TRBV5-4 and TRBJ2-7; a possible D gene is TRBD1 (6 bases). Trimming removed 2 bases from V and 3 bases from J, with 9 bases in between. The CDR3 runs 13 residues. Germline-derived CDR1 and CDR2 are SGHNT and YYREEE (reference sequence). In DNA, the CDR3 is TGTGCCAGCAGCTTCGGACAGATCTACGAGCAGTACTTC. Its translation: CASSFGQIYEQYF.

The chain uses TRBV7-9 and TRBJ1-1; the D gene is possibly TRBD1 (5 bases). The CDR3 has 15 amino acids. Looked up from germline, CDR1 is SEHNR and CDR2 is FQNEAQ (reference sequence). V lost 5 bases, J lost 4 bases, and 17 bases lay in between. CDR3 coding DNA: TGTGCCAGCAGCCCCCAGGGAGGAACTAGCACTGAAGCTTTCTTT. Translated, it gives CASSPQGGTSTEAFF.

The chain links TRBV19 to TRBJ1-2; 7 bases map to TRBD1. Germline V gives CDR1 LNHDA, CDR2 SQIVND (reference sequence). This CDR3 is 16 amino acids long. The V gene end was trimmed by 0 bases and the J gene end by 4 bases; junction bases not matched to a gene: 8. The CDR3 nucleotides read TGTGCCAGTAGTATAGAACACAGGGGATCTGGCTATGGCTACACCTTC. Protein product: CASSIEHRGSGYGYTF.

The chain is built from TRBV6-6 and TRBJ1-5; TRBD1 matches 8 bases. The CDR3 is 15 amino acids. Looked up from germline, CDR1 is MNHNY and CDR2 is SVGAGI (reference sequence). The trim removed 5 bases at V and 0 bases at J, leaving 3 bases unmatched. The CDR3 reads CASSTTGDSNQPQHF. DNA of the CDR3: TGTGCCAGCAGTACGACAGGGGATAGCAATCAGCCCCAGCATTTT.